This TCR beta chain was recorded in a study of T cells after yellow fever vaccination. CDR3 length equals 16 residues. J gave up 4 bases and V 3 bases, and 6 bases lay outside the gene matches. Germline V gene sequence: CDR1 MNHEY, CDR2 SMNVEV (reference sequence). Each CDR3 protein is one row after TCRdb ran MiXCR on the 5' RACE reads. The data contain nearly 350,000 distinct CDR3 sequences, around 8.1% of them singletons. This TCR derives from a man younger than 35 who received the YFV17D yellow fever vaccine. The source material was PBMCs, sampled about 41 days after the first yellow fever vaccination. The rearrangement joins TRBV27 to TRBJ2-2, with 9 bases lining up with TRBD1. The CDR3 nucleotides are TGTGCCAGCAGTTTGGATGGGGACAGGGTCACCGGGGAGCTGTTTTTT. The encoded protein is CASSLDGDRVTGELFF.